This TCR beta chain was recovered during a study of T cells after yellow fever vaccination. Study-wide background: It was SMART-Seq v4 Ultra Low Input that prepared the fractions with low cell numbers.

A universal primer site and UMIs were added as TCR cDNA was made by 5'RACE template switching. MiXCR, run by TCRdb on the 5' RACE reads, gives a single entry per CDR3 protein. This sample has under 400,000 distinct CDR3 sequences, with about 9.9% found just once. Germline V gene data show CDR1 as MNHEY and CDR2 as SVGAGI. Germline trimming cut 4 bases from V and 12 bases from J; bases unmatched to any gene: 4. The CDR3 is made up of 12 amino acids. As to this clonotype: Its cognate antigen is unknown.

Notes on the study in general: Post-booster repertoires contained most primary-vaccination clones again (almost 97% CD4, approximately 88% CD8). Across the CD4 and CD8 compartments, a small share of clonotypes was present in both.

The chain is built from TRBV6-5 and TRBJ2-1; 9 nucleotides match TRBD1. The sequenced sample was PBMCs, obtained on the day of the first yellow fever vaccination. This clonotype was sampled from a young man who received the YFV17D yellow fever vaccine. The CDR3 bases are TGTGCCAGCAGTTCAACAGGGGGCGCGCAGTTCTTC. It specifies CASSSTGGAQFF.